Included here is one T cell receptor beta chain sequence, with context. The antigen is unknown. Looked up from germline, CDR1 is SGHAT and CDR2 is FQNNGV. Unmatched junction bases numbered 3, after V lost 5 bases and J lost 2 bases. CDR3 length equals 14 residues. Using immunoSEQ multiplex PCR, the repertoire was profiled, and TCRdb retains in-frame clones only, with some absent. Of over 45,000 clones in the sample, roughly 91% were seen once. This record comes from a study of OX40 agonist ivuxolimab in advanced cancers. In the study overall: A diagnosis of hepatocellular carcinoma, melanoma, renal cell or head and neck cancer was present in dose-escalation patients. Study conclusions and caveats: Low normalized T-cell clonal expansion was also seen in some nonresponders.

The chain has TRBV11-2 and TRBJ1-2; 9 bases agree with TRBD1. Specimen: CD4+ or CD8+ T cells sorted from blood, collected in a trial of the OX40 agonist ivuxolimab. The origin of this receptor is an adult with an advanced solid tumor such as melanoma, head and neck, liver or kidney cancer. Here the CDR3 reads CASSRTGANYGYTF. DNA of the CDR3: TGTGCCAGCAGCCGGACAGGGGCGAACTATGGCTACACCTTC.